This T cell receptor (beta chain) was identified in a study of cytomegalovirus exposure and HLA in healthy donors. TCRdb keeps only in-frame clones here, not all; method: immunoSEQ multiplex PCR. This sample carries 330,000 or so clones, around 86% of them seen once, and the ten largest clones take 0.7% to 0.85%. The V gene end was trimmed by 6 bases and the J gene end by 7 bases; junction bases not matched to a gene: 8. Germline CDR1 MDHEN, CDR2 SYDVKM. The CDR3 spans 13 residues. The gene calls are TRBV28 and TRBJ1-2; 7 bases are shared with TRBD1. The sequencing input was PBMCs. The receptor was derived from a woman younger than 30 in good health and CMV-seronegative. CDR3 region: CASSRQGWGGYTF. CDR3 DNA sequence: TGTGCCAGCAGCCGACAGGGCTGGGGTGGCTACACCTTC.